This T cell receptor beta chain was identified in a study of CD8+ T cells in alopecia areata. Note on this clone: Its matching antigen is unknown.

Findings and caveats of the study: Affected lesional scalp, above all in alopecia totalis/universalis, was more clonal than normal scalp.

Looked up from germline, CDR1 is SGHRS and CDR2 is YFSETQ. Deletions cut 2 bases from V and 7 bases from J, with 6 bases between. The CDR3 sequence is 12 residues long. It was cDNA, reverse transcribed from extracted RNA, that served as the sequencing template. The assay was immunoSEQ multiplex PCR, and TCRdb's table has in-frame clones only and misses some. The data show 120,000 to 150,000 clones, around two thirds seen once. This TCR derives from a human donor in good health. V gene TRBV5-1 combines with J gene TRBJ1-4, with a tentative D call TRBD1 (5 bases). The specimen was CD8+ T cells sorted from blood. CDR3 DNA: TGCGCCAGCAGCTTCGGGGGTGAAAAACTGTTTTTT. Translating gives CASSFGGEKLFF.